Listed below are T cell receptor beta chains from one sample, sequenced in a study of T cells after yellow fever vaccination. TCRdb analysed the 5' RACE reads with MiXCR anew, one entry per CDR3 protein. The sample shows about 310,000 distinct CDR3 sequences, around 3.6% of them seen only once. The sequencing here drew on PBMCs, taken on the day of the yellow fever booster vaccination. The source of these receptors is a man in his late teens or twenties who received the YFV17D yellow fever vaccine. The CDR3 runs from the conserved cysteine through the conserved F or W. Each record gives: clone size, J gene, V gene, CDR3 protein. Clone size is not always given. Where it is, it says once, few, many or a class for expanded clones.

clone_size: NA
j_call: TRBJ1-5
v_call: TRBV7-6
cdr3_aa: CASSSDWNQPQHF

clone_size: many
j_call: TRBJ2-5
v_call: TRBV5-4
cdr3_aa: CASSPSGGAETQYF

clone_size: NA
j_call: TRBJ1-2
v_call: TRBV18
cdr3_aa: CASSPPSIGSNYGYTF

clone_size: few
j_call: TRBJ2-3
v_call: TRBV6-6
cdr3_aa: CASSQPLAGRLTDTQYF

clone_size: few
j_call: TRBJ2-5
v_call: TRBV28
cdr3_aa: CARWRGAAETQYF

clone_size: many
j_call: TRBJ2-3
v_call: TRBV12-3/TRBV12-4
cdr3_aa: CASSPRDYGDTQYF

clone_size: few
j_call: TRBJ2-3
v_call: TRBV4-3
cdr3_aa: CASSQGQAADTQYF

clone_size: NA
j_call: TRBJ2-1
v_call: TRBV5-1
cdr3_aa: CASSLDRLVSYNEQFF

clone_size: many
j_call: TRBJ2-2
v_call: TRBV28
cdr3_aa: CASSSGTSWTGELFF

clone_size: NA
j_call: TRBJ1-1
v_call: TRBV12-3/TRBV12-4
cdr3_aa: CASSLGEAFF

clone_size: few
j_call: TRBJ1-3
v_call: TRBV19
cdr3_aa: CASSIDPGQGTGNTIYF

clone_size: many
j_call: TRBJ2-5
v_call: TRBV5-1
cdr3_aa: CASRLGGREETQYF

clone_size: few
j_call: TRBJ2-2
v_call: TRBV7-2
cdr3_aa: CASSSTGHTGELFF

clone_size: few
j_call: TRBJ1-2
v_call: TRBV3-2
cdr3_aa: CASSPIWGTFNYGYTF

clone_size: many
j_call: TRBJ2-7
v_call: TRBV11-2
cdr3_aa: CASSNTFRDYSYEQYF

clone_size: few
j_call: TRBJ2-1
v_call: TRBV6-2/TRBV6-3
cdr3_aa: CASSHGQRGWEQFF

clone_size: NA
j_call: TRBJ1-1
v_call: TRBV7-2
cdr3_aa: CASSLSHHKDQTEAFF

clone_size: many
j_call: TRBJ1-1
v_call: TRBV29-1
cdr3_aa: CSVEEDISEAFF

clone_size: few
j_call: TRBJ1-5
v_call: TRBV7-2
cdr3_aa: CASSLAIPLVQPQHF

clone_size: NA
j_call: TRBJ2-1
v_call: TRBV3-1
cdr3_aa: CASSQGSGGTYNEQFF

clone_size: NA
j_call: TRBJ1-3
v_call: TRBV28
cdr3_aa: CASTDGGGNTIYF

clone_size: few
j_call: TRBJ2-5
v_call: TRBV20-1
cdr3_aa: CSARDLGRGETQYF

clone_size: few
j_call: TRBJ2-3
v_call: TRBV18
cdr3_aa: CASSPVGGSDGDTQYF

clone_size: many
j_call: TRBJ2-1
v_call: TRBV5-1
cdr3_aa: CASSLGQYNEQFF

clone_size: many
j_call: TRBJ2-5
v_call: TRBV7-2
cdr3_aa: CASSLSYSGGETQYF

clone_size: many
j_call: TRBJ1-1
v_call: TRBV7-9
cdr3_aa: CASSLVAATEAFF

clone_size: many
j_call: TRBJ1-1
v_call: TRBV9
cdr3_aa: CASSRDGLSDTEAFF

clone_size: NA
j_call: TRBJ2-5
v_call: TRBV24-1
cdr3_aa: CATQGLDQETQYF

clone_size: NA
j_call: TRBJ2-3
v_call: TRBV4-3
cdr3_aa: CASSPWTSGGDTQYF